This TCR beta chain was sequenced in a study of preoperative IRX-2 immunotherapy in early breast cancer. Treatment here: preoperative locoregional IRX-2 cytokine immunotherapy. Preoperative locoregional IRX-2 cytokine immunotherapy was tested in the phase Ib source study. The assay was immunoSEQ multiplex PCR, and TCRdb's table has in-frame clones only and misses some. The sample contains 35,000 to 45,000 clones, 75% to 85% of which appear only once. The germline V and J ends were trimmed by 5 bases and 10 bases, with 11 bases remaining between them. Germline lookup yields CDR1 MGHDK and CDR2 SYGVNS. The CDR3 covers 12 residues.

The sequencing here drew on lymph node tissue, taken after IRX-2 immunotherapy. The TCR was taken from a human donor with breast cancer. The chain employs TRBV25-1 and TRBJ1-4; D gene uncertain. CDR3 bases: TGTGCCAGCAGTCCCCCCTGGGGAAAACTGTTTTTT. This encodes CASSPPWGKLFF.